Listed below are T cell receptor beta chains from one sample, sequenced in a study of T cell repertoires in cytomegalovirus infection. TCRdb re-analysed the reads in MiXCR, keeping a single row per CDR3 protein. Here the sample spans approximately 100,000 distinct CDR3 sequences, more than 20% being singletons. Material for sequencing was CD8+ T cells from PBMCs. The origin of the receptors is a human donor in good health (CMV status not recorded). Some clones in this sample may be carry-over from other donors' samples. CDR3s include the opening cysteine and the closing phenylalanine or tryptophan. The D gene is left open where the match is weak. Clone size, where shown, is once, few, many, or a class for clones that have expanded.

cdr3_aa	cdr3_nt	clone_size	d_call	v_call	j_call
CASSQENRAAEAFF	TGCGCCAGCAGCCAAGAAAACAGGGCGGCTGAAGCTTTCTTT	NA	NA	TRBV4-1	TRBJ1-1
CASSYRQYQETQYF	TGTGCCAGCAGTTATCGACAGTACCAAGAGACCCAGTACTTC	NA	NA	TRBV6-6	TRBJ2-5
CASSAPRGESQGETQYF	TGTGCCAGCAGCGCCCCCAGGGGGGAGAGCCAAGGAGAGACCCAGTACTTC	many	NA	TRBV7-9	TRBJ2-5
CASSLDPRTGLYEKLFF	TGTGCCAGCAGCTTAGACCCCCGGACAGGGCTATATGAAAAACTGTTTTTT	many	TRBD1	TRBV7-2	TRBJ1-4
CASSESGGAGTQYF	TGTGCCAGCAGTGAGAGCGGGGGGGCCGGTACGCAGTATTTT	NA	TRBD2	TRBV12-3/TRBV12-4	TRBJ2-3
CASSPRAGGYNEQFF	TGTGCCAGCAGCCCGCGGGCGGGAGGTTACAATGAGCAGTTCTTC	many	TRBD2	TRBV7-8	TRBJ2-1
CTSSPPGAGSYEQYF	TGTACCAGCTCACCACCGGGAGCGGGGTCCTACGAGCAGTACTTC	NA	TRBD2	TRBV18	TRBJ2-7
CSVEPTGDGYGYTF	TGCAGCGTTGAACCTACGGGAGATGGATATGGCTACACCTTC	few	NA	TRBV29-1	TRBJ1-2
CASSLEEGRDQETQYF	TGTGCCAGCAGCTTAGAAGAGGGCAGGGATCAAGAGACCCAGTACTTC	NA	NA	TRBV11-3	TRBJ2-5
CASSPARDRGQQNYGYTF	TGTGCCAGCAGCCCAGCCAGGGATAGAGGACAGCAAAACTATGGCTACACCTTC	NA	NA	TRBV5-6	TRBJ1-2
CASTPGGLGDVDEQFF	TGTGCCAGCACCCCGGGGGGGCTGGGGGACGTGGATGAGCAGTTCTTC	many	TRBD2	TRBV7-4	TRBJ2-1
CASTPAGYTGELFF	TGTGCCAGCACCCCGGCGGGCTACACCGGGGAGCTGTTTTTT	few	NA	TRBV7-2	TRBJ2-2
CASSLPAGTGNTGELFF	TGTGCCAGCAGCTTACCCGCAGGAACAGGGAACACCGGGGAGCTGTTTTTT	many	NA	TRBV7-3	TRBJ2-2
CASSQDSNYEQYF	TGCGCCAGCAGCCAAGATAGTAACTACGAGCAGTACTTC	NA	NA	TRBV4-1	TRBJ2-7
CASSEGHSTDTQYF	TGTGCCAGCAGCGAAGGACACTCCACAGATACGCAGTATTTT	few	NA	TRBV9	TRBJ2-3
CASSSTGRSGELFF	TGTGCCAGCAGCTCGACAGGGCGGTCCGGGGAGCTGTTTTTT	few	TRBD1	TRBV7-2	TRBJ2-2
CASSLTAAFYEQYF	TGTGCCAGCAGCTTAACCGCGGCCTTCTACGAGCAGTACTTC	many	NA	TRBV7-9	TRBJ2-7
CASSPWGGRGNQPQHF	TGTGCCAGTAGTCCCTGGGGGGGCCGGGGCAATCAGCCCCAGCATTTT	NA	NA	TRBV19	TRBJ1-5
CASSYMGFNEQYF	TGTGCCAGCAGTTACATGGGGTTCAACGAGCAGTACTTC	NA	NA	TRBV6-2/TRBV6-3	TRBJ2-7
CASSLDRVPFYGYTF	TGTGCCAGCAGCTTGGACCGGGTCCCTTTCTATGGCTACACCTTC	NA	NA	TRBV5-5	TRBJ1-2
CVSSLGTSGTYNEQFF	TGTGTCAGCAGCTTAGGGACTAGCGGGACCTACAATGAGCAGTTCTTC	NA	TRBD2	TRBV7-8	TRBJ2-1
CASSLVQGDTGELFF	TGTGCCAGCAGTTTAGTACAGGGAGACACCGGGGAGCTGTTTTTT	NA	NA	TRBV27	TRBJ2-2
CASRGQGRSYEQYF	TGTGCCAGCAGGGGACAGGGGCGTTCCTACGAGCAGTACTTC	NA	TRBD1	TRBV6-2/TRBV6-3	TRBJ2-7
CASTFPMEGTPGNTIYF	TGTGCCAGCACCTTCCCCATGGAGGGAACCCCTGGAAACACCATATATTTT	many	NA	TRBV7-9	TRBJ1-3
CSVEEQMADTQYF	TGCAGCGTTGAAGAGCAGATGGCGGATACGCAGTATTTT	NA	NA	TRBV29-1	TRBJ2-3
CACRDGGLYEQYF	TGTGCCTGCCGGGACGGAGGCCTCTACGAGCAGTACTTC	few	NA	TRBV30	TRBJ2-7
CASSIKYRTNTEAFF	TGTGCCAGTAGTATAAAATACAGGACTAACACTGAAGCTTTCTTT	few	NA	TRBV19	TRBJ1-1
CSAPMDRVDYGYTF	TGCAGTGCTCCAATGGACAGGGTGGACTATGGCTACACCTTC	many	TRBD1	TRBV20-1	TRBJ1-2
CASSLLGRTDTQYF	TGTGCCAGCAGCTTATTAGGGCGCACAGATACGCAGTATTTT	many	NA	TRBV7-2	TRBJ2-3
CASSLERGSFEQYF	TGTGCCAGCAGCTTAGAGAGGGGGTCTTTCGAGCAGTACTTC	NA	NA	TRBV11-3	TRBJ2-7
CAWDRGDTEAFF	TGTGCCTGGGACAGGGGTGACACTGAAGCTTTCTTT	few	TRBD1	TRBV30	TRBJ1-1
CASSPGTSGRLTYEQYF	TGCGCCAGCAGCCCCGGGACTAGCGGGAGGTTGACCTACGAGCAGTACTTC	NA	TRBD2	TRBV10-1	TRBJ2-7
CASSLDSGTAYF	TGTGCCAGCAGCTTAGATTCCGGGACAGCGTACTTC	NA	TRBD1	TRBV7-9	TRBJ2-7
CASSLVVGPSTDTQYF	TGTGCCAGCAGCTTAGTTGTGGGGCCAAGCACAGATACGCAGTATTTT	NA	NA	TRBV7-6	TRBJ2-3
CSARDGAGTEAFF	TGCAGTGCTAGAGATGGGGCGGGCACTGAAGCTTTCTTT	few	NA	TRBV20-1	TRBJ1-1
CASSLGQGWDTEAFF	TGCGCCAGCAGCCTGGGACAGGGTTGGGACACTGAAGCTTTCTTT	few	TRBD1	TRBV4-1	TRBJ1-1